Below, 23 T cell receptor beta chains from the same sample are listed, as sequenced in a study of T cells in Graves' hyperthyroidism and ophthalmopathy. The investigators amplified TCR beta CDR3 regions from RNA transcripts. Primed by the HTBI set, a first-round RT-PCR was run on the TCR CDR3. TCRdb re-analysed the multiplex PCR reads in MiXCR, keeping a single row per CDR3 protein. The sample lists around 300,000 distinct CDR3 sequences; around 22% were seen once. The sequencing input was blood. Receptor source: a young man with Graves' ophthalmopathy.

This clonotype was picked up many times. This rearrangement joins TRBV5-1 to TRBJ2-3; perhaps TRBD1 as D (6 bases). V was shortened by 7 bases and J by 0 bases, with 12 bases between the two germline ends. CDR1 is SGHRS, CDR2 YFSETQ, per germline. The CDR3 length is 14 residues. The CDR3 DNA sequence: TGCGCCAGCCGACAGGTTACTAGCACAGATACGCAGTATTTT. It is translated as CASRQVTSTDTQYF. The full variable domain, in which reference TRBV5-1 and TRBJ2-3 provide the parts outside the CDR3, is KAGVTQTPRYLIKTRGQQVTLSCSPISGHRSVSWYQQTPGQGLQFLFEYFSETQRNKGNFPGRFSGRQFSNSRSEMNVSTLELGDSALYLCASRQVTSTDTQYFGPGTRLTVL.

V and J are TRBV18 and TRBJ1-5; unclear D gene. This CDR3 spans 14 amino acids. The V gene lost 2 bases and the J gene lost 3 bases, with 8 bases spanning the gap. Germline CDR1 KGHSH, CDR2 LQKENI. In nucleotides, the CDR3 is TGTGCCAGCTCACCAGGGGTCCACAATCAGCCCCAGCATTTT. Its protein is CASSPGVHNQPQHF.

This rearrangement joins TRBV11-1 to TRBJ2-3; 13 bases are shared with TRBD2. Trimming removed 5 bases from V and 2 bases from J; junction bases left unmatched: 7. This CDR3 is 17 amino acids long. Germline lookup yields CDR1 SGHAT and CDR2 FQDESV (reference sequence). CDR3 residues: CASSPGLAGTPTDTQYF. The CDR3 DNA follows: TGTGCCAGCAGCCCGGGACTAGCGGGGACACCCACAGATACGCAGTATTTT.

This clonotype was seen many times. The J gene is TRBJ1-1, the V gene TRBV2, with D possibly TRBD1 on 6 matching bases. The CDR3 spans 15 residues. Per the germline V gene, CDR1 is SNHLY and CDR2 is FYNNEI. Deletions cut 6 bases from V and 0 bases from J, with 14 bases between. CDR3 bases: TGTGCCAGCAGCGAGAGGCAGGGGATGAACACTGAAGCTTTCTTT. Protein product: CASSERQGMNTEAFF.

This clonotype was recorded a few times. The J gene is TRBJ2-6, the V gene TRBV4-2; 7 bases map to TRBD2. Trimming at V came to 0 bases and at J to 2 bases, leaving 1 base not matched to a gene. The germline V gene has CDR1 LGHNA and CDR2 YNFKEQ. The CDR3 has 16 residues. CDR3 coding DNA: TGTGCCAGCAGCCAAGAGGGGGGGGCTGGGGCCAACGTCCTGACTTTC. It translates to CASSQEGGAGANVLTF.

This clonotype was seen only once. This chain connects TRBV5-6 to TRBJ2-3; 11 bases match TRBD2. The CDR3 extends over 16 amino acids. Germline lookup yields CDR1 SGHDT and CDR2 YYEEEE. V dropped 4 bases and J dropped 0; count of bases not matched to a gene: 4. The CDR3 nucleotides read TGTGCCAGCAGCGGACTAGCGGGCGCCAGCACAGATACGCAGTATTTT. Residues: CASSGLAGASTDTQYF.

Here the CDR3 reads CASSLGTEQYF. In nucleotides, the CDR3 is TGTGCCAGCAGCTTAGGGACAGAGCAGTATTTT. The J gene is TRBJ2-3, the V gene TRBV7-9; a weak D match, TRBD1 (6 bases). The ends were cut back, 1 base at V and 11 bases at J, with 7 bases in the middle. CDR1 and CDR2 from the germline V gene are SEHNR and FQNEAQ (reference sequence). The CDR3 loop spans 11 amino acids. Full variable domain (rest looked up from reference TRBV7-9 and TRBJ2-3): DTGVSQNPRHKITKRGQNVTFRCDPISEHNRLYWYRQTLGQGPEFLTYFQNEAQLEKSRLLSDRFSAERPKGSFSTLEIQRTEQGDSAMYLCASSLGTEQYFGPGTRLTVL.

The CDR3 reads CATSDFRGRETQYF. CDR3 in DNA: TGTGCCACCAGTGATTTTCGGGGCAGAGAGACCCAGTACTTC. The rearrangement links TRBV24-1 to TRBJ2-5, with D perhaps TRBD1 or TRBD2 (5 bases each). Germline lookup yields CDR1 KGHDR and CDR2 SFDVKD. The V end was cut by 1 base, the J end by 4 bases, with 9 bases between. The CDR3 spans 14 residues.

Ten or more counts support this clonotype. The CDR3 region is CASLEGTGGAYGYTF. In DNA form, the CDR3 reads TGTGCCAGCCTCGAAGGTACTGGCGGGGCCTATGGCTACACCTTC. V and J are TRBV6-1 and TRBJ1-2, with D possibly being TRBD1 (5 bases). CDR3 size: 15 residues. The V and J ends lost 8 bases and 4 bases respectively, with 20 bases between them. Germline V gene sequence: CDR1 MNHNS, CDR2 SASEGT.

This clonotype has a handful of counts. The chain joins TRBV9 to TRBJ2-5; TRBD2 might be the D (5 bases). This CDR3 comprises 13 residues. Germline lookup yields CDR1 SGDLS and CDR2 YYNGEE. Deletions cut 0 bases from V and 5 bases from J, with 8 bases between. In nucleotides, the CDR3 is TGTGCCAGCAGCGTAGTCCCGGGGGAGACCCAGTACTTC. It yields the protein CASSVVPGETQYF.

The sample holds a few counts of this clonotype. The chain links TRBV11-3 to TRBJ1-6; D might be TRBD1 (5 bases). The CDR3 is made up of 15 amino acids. The V gene lost 5 bases and the J gene lost 7 bases, with 15 bases spanning the gap. Germline lookup yields CDR1 SGHNT and CDR2 YENEEA. CDR3 residues: CASSTRGGTNSPLHF. DNA of the CDR3: TGTGCCAGCAGCACCCGGGGGGGGACCAATTCACCCCTCCACTTT.

This clonotype appeared many times. J is TRBJ2-7 and V is TRBV28, with 10 bases lining up with TRBD1. CDR1 and CDR2 from the germline V gene are MDHEN and SYDVKM. V lost 7 bases, J lost 4 bases, and 13 bases stayed unmatched. There are 16 residues in the CDR3. The CDR3 sequence: CASTQWPGQGIYEQYF. In DNA, the CDR3 is TGTGCCAGCACTCAATGGCCGGGACAGGGGATTTACGAGCAGTACTTC.

This clonotype was found many times. The V call is TRBV5-6, the J call TRBJ1-2, with D possibly being TRBD1 (5 bases). Deletions cut 4 bases from V and 7 bases from J, with 14 bases between. The CDR3 spans 13 residues. Per the germline V gene, CDR1 is SGHDT and CDR2 is YYEEEE. In DNA form, the CDR3 reads TGTGCCAGCAGCAACGGGGGTCCTTCTGGCTACACCTTC. It translates to CASSNGGPSGYTF.

The chain combines TRBV5-1 with TRBJ2-1; 10 bases fit TRBD1. Germline V lookup: CDR1 SGHRS, CDR2 YFSETQ. The CDR3 runs 15 residues. V shed 4 bases, J shed 7 bases, and the junction held 8 bases outside the gene matches. The CDR3 DNA reads TGCGCCAGCAGCCGTCCCGGGACAGGGGTGAATGAGCAGTTCTTC. Amino acid sequence: CASSRPGTGVNEQFF.

This clonotype was picked up many times. The chain recombines TRBV20-1 with TRBJ1-1; D uncertain. Trimming shortened V by 1 base and J by 6 bases, and 15 bases separated the two germline ends. The CDR3 totals 14 residues. Germline V gene data show CDR1 as DFQATT and CDR2 as SNEGSKA (reference sequence). The CDR3 here is CSARAPLFRAEAFF. CDR3 bases: TGCAGTGCTAGAGCCCCCCTGTTTAGGGCTGAAGCTTTCTTT.

There are a few counts of this clonotype. This chain uses TRBV9 with TRBJ2-7; TRBD2 matches 14 bases. The V and J ends lost 3 bases and 5 bases, in that order; junction bases with no gene match: 7. The CDR3 sequence is 16 residues long. Per germline, CDR1 SGDLS and CDR2 YYNGEE. As DNA, the CDR3 is TGTGCCAGCAGCGCTAGAAAGGGACTAGCGGGAGACGAGCAGTACTTC. It yields the protein CASSARKGLAGDEQYF.

This clonotype has more than one count but fewer than ten. V and J are TRBV10-3 and TRBJ2-6, with TRBD1 matching 7 bases. CDR3 length: 16 residues. Trimming at V came to 8 bases and at J to 0 bases, leaving 7 bases not matched to a gene. CDR1 and CDR2 (germline): ENHRY, SYGVKD. In DNA form, the CDR3 reads TGTGCCATCGGGGACAGTTTTACCTCTGGGGCCAACGTCCTGACTTTC. It specifies CAIGDSFTSGANVLTF.

V is TRBV29-1 and J is TRBJ2-7, with 7 bases identical to TRBD2. V dropped 4 bases and J dropped 4; count of bases not matched to a gene: 10. The V gene's germline CDR1 is SQVTM and CDR2 ANQGSEA. The CDR3 covers 14 residues. The CDR3, as DNA: TGCAGCGTTGCTCGGGTAGCGGGCCGTTACGAGCAGTACTTC. Amino acid sequence: CSVARVAGRYEQYF.

The table lists this clonotype with many counts. The gene calls are TRBV20-1 and TRBJ2-1, with 9 bases matching TRBD2. Germline CDR1 DFQATT, CDR2 SNEGSKA (reference sequence). This CDR3 has 15 residues. The J segment lost 4 bases and the V segment lost 5 bases, leaving 9 bases of the junction unmatched. CDR3 in DNA: TGCAGTGCTCCTTCGTGGCGGGGGGGGTACAATGAGCAGTTCTTC. It translates to CSAPSWRGGYNEQFF.

This clonotype was detected once. At one of its ends the junction is not consistent with the germline gene, which may arise from a read error. This chain uses TRBV11-3 with TRBJ2-1, with D uncertain. CDR3 length: 15 amino acids. Per germline, CDR1 SGHNT and CDR2 YENEEA. This chain's CDR3 is CASSLSGREYSEQFF. CDR3 nucleotides: TGTGCCAGCAGCTTATCAGGACGCGAGTACAGTGAGCAGTTCTTC.

In its sample, this clonotype was seen a few times. The chain has TRBV20-1 and TRBJ2-1, with D tentatively TRBD1 or TRBD2 (5 bases each). This CDR3 is 16 amino acids long. Trimming took 0 bases from V and 3 from J, leaving 15 bases between them. From germline, CDR1 is DFQATT and CDR2 SNEGSKA (reference sequence). CDR3 in DNA: TGCAGTGCTAGAGATCGGGACGCAACTTACTACAATGAGCAGTTCTTC. It translates to CSARDRDATYYNEQFF.

In its sample, this clonotype was seen a few times. The V gene is TRBV10-3, the J gene TRBJ2-1, with unresolved D. The V gene lost 4 bases and the J gene lost 6 bases, with 7 bases spanning the gap. Per the germline V gene, CDR1 is ENHRY and CDR2 is SYGVKD. This CDR3 is 12 amino acids long. The CDR3 nucleotides read TGTGCCATCAGTGTTTCAGGCAATGAGCAGTTCTTC. This codes for CAISVSGNEQFF.

The chain joins TRBV6-9 to TRBJ1-6, with D possibly TRBD1 on 6 matching bases. CDR1 is MNHGY, CDR2 SVAAGI, per germline. This CDR3 region has 13 residues. Trimming took off 4 bases at V and 9 bases at J, with 10 bases between the two ends. The DNA of the CDR3 is TGTGCCAGCAGTTGGGGGGCTGGTTCACCCCTCCACTTT. Encoded protein: CASSWGAGSPLHF.